The clone carrying this T cell receptor beta chain was counted a few times. Each unsorted sample relied on about 90 million PBMCs as its source of genomic DNA. V gave up 1 base and J gave up 6 bases; unmatched junction bases: 16. CDR1 and CDR2 from the germline V gene are SGHDN and FVKESK. The CDR3 length is 19 residues. This sample was included in a study of shared clonotypes between healthy human individuals. When replicate PCRs were run on unsorted PBMC, they used around 290 ng DNA, approximately 31,000 T cell genomes. Assay: immunoSEQ multiplex PCR; the TCRdb copy retains only in-frame clones and omits some. The sample carries over 400,000 clones, 81% recorded once.

This TCR derives from a middle-aged woman in good health. Some clones in this sample may be carry-over from other donors' samples. The chain uses TRBV14 and TRBJ2-1; 9 bases align to TRBD2. The material sequenced was PBMCs. The CDR3 DNA sequence: TGTGCCAGCAGCCAAGTTGTAGCGGGGGCCTGGGTGTTGGGCAATGAGCAGTTCTTC. It yields the protein CASSQVVAGAWVLGNEQFF.